Listed below are T cell receptor beta chains from one sample, sequenced in a study of blood T cell repertoires in COVID-19. Some clones are missing from TCRdb's copy, which holds only in-frame ones; the method was immunoSEQ multiplex PCR. The sample lists roughly 72,000 clones, roughly 90% occurring once. Material: peripheral blood. The receptors derive from a human donor in a cohort sampled during active COVID-19. Both conserved end residues are part of each CDR3.

V gene	J gene	CDR3 protein
TRBV27	TRBJ2-1	CASSGRAYNEQFF
TRBV4-1	TRBJ1-1	CASSRQQGANTEAFF
TRBV6-6	TRBJ2-1	CASSLPRGDEQFF
TRBV6-5	TRBJ1-2	CASSYAGTANYGYTF
TRBV18	TRBJ2-7	CASSPGDTRSYEQYF
TRBV5-1	TRBJ2-7	CASSPGTGPAYEQYF
TRBV5-8	TRBJ1-4	CASSPGLPGEKLFF
TRBV15	TRBJ1-2	CATSTFEAGQGIGYTF
TRBV18	TRBJ2-1	CATHRGLAQYNEQFF
TRBV6-5	TRBJ1-2	CASSTEAQGLGGYTF
TRBV6-5	TRBJ1-1	CASSLDRADTEAFF
TRBV14	TRBJ2-1	CASSPQGNEQFF
TRBV4-1	TRBJ2-7	CASSQDRGPYEQYF
TRBV7-9	TRBJ2-7	CASTGGGYEQYF
TRBV27	TRBJ1-6	CASSLFQGGNSPLHF
TRBV11-2	TRBJ2-7	CASSSDRGREQYF
TRBV7-2	TRBJ2-7	CASSSEREAVWYF
TRBV9	TRBJ1-6	CASSVTDINSPLHF
TRBV5-5	TRBJ1-3	CASSLTPRQGAGNTIYF
TRBV5-6	TRBJ2-7	CASSLDRPSEQYF
TRBV6-4	TRBJ2-2	CASSLESTGELFF
TRBV24-1	TRBJ1-2	CATSFPQGNYYGYTF